These 32 T cell receptor beta chains share one sample of origin, sequenced in a study of PD-L1 blockade in urothelial cancer. Assay: immunoSEQ multiplex PCR; the TCRdb copy retains only in-frame clones and omits some. Of approximately 46,000 clones in the sample, approximately 77% were seen once. Source: PBMCs, taken around atezolizumab (anti-PD-L1) treatment. The receptors stem from a man aged 70 or older with urothelial cancer.

This chain connects TRBV15 to TRBJ2-1, with TRBD2 matching 8 bases. The germline V gene encodes CDR1 LNHNV and CDR2 YYDKDF (reference sequence). The trim removed 4 bases at V and 4 bases at J, leaving 18 bases unmatched. The CDR3 runs to 19 residues. Here the CDR3 DNA reads TGTGCCACCAGCACCCTCGGGGGAGGTAGCGGGGTAATGTACAATGAGCAGTTCTTC. Translation: CATSTLGGGSGVMYNEQFF.

CDR3 protein: CASRRLAGVTEQFF. CDR3 nucleotides: TGTGCCAGTAGAAGACTAGCGGGAGTTACTGAGCAGTTCTTC. V gene TRBV2 combines with J gene TRBJ2-1, with 12 nucleotides matching TRBD2. Germline-derived CDR1 and CDR2 are SNHLY and FYNNEI. V lost 9 bases to trimming and J lost 9 bases; unmatched junction nucleotides: 9. This CDR3 region has 14 residues.

V usage is TRBV30 and J usage is TRBJ1-1; TRBD1 matches at 10 bases. The junction had 9 bases not matched to a gene; V was cut back by 0 bases and J by 5 bases. Germline V lookup: CDR1 GTSNPN, CDR2 SVGIG (reference sequence). The CDR3 loop spans 16 amino acids. Here the CDR3 reads CAWSVVGTGDGTEAFF. The CDR3 region has the DNA TGTGCCTGGAGTGTAGTAGGGACAGGGGATGGAACTGAAGCTTTCTTT.

This rearrangement joins TRBV11-3 to TRBJ2-3; 11 bases map to TRBD2. The CDR3 is made up of 15 amino acids. Unmatched junction bases numbered 4, after V lost 4 bases and J lost 4 bases. CDR1 is SGHNT, CDR2 YENEEA, per germline. The chain's CDR3 is CASSSGLAVSDTQYF. CDR3 nucleotide sequence: TGTGCCAGCAGCTCGGGACTAGCGGTGTCAGATACGCAGTATTTT.

The gene calls are TRBV2 and TRBJ2-7; 13 nucleotides agree with TRBD2. The CDR3 length is 11 residues. Germline V lookup: CDR1 SNHLY, CDR2 FYNNEI. The CDR3 nucleotides are TGTGGGACTAGCGGGAGCTACGAGCAGTACTTC. This codes for CGTSGSYEQYF.

The chain links TRBV7-2 to TRBJ2-3; weak D call: TRBD1 (6 bases). Germline assignment: CDR1 SGHTA and CDR2 FQGNSA. The CDR3 covers 15 residues. V lost 1 base to trimming and J lost 2 bases, with 10 bases between them. This CDR3 reads CASSLEGGVTDTQYF. Written as DNA, the CDR3 is TGTGCCAGCAGCTTAGAAGGGGGAGTCACAGATACGCAGTATTTT.

The chain carries TRBV7-2 and TRBJ2-3; 10 bases match TRBD2. The CDR3 runs 17 residues. The germline gives CDR1 SGHTA, CDR2 FQGNSA. Unmatched junction bases numbered 13, after V lost 5 bases and J lost 5 bases. The CDR3 protein is CASSRASSGSSGDTQYF. CDR3 nucleotides: TGTGCCAGCAGCCGCGCCTCTAGCGGGAGTTCCGGAGATACGCAGTATTTT.

The rearrangement links TRBV25-1 to TRBJ1-2; tentatively, D is TRBD1 (6 bases). Germline CDR1 is MGHDK and CDR2 is SYGVNS. The CDR3 has 12 residues. V shed 6 bases and J shed 8 bases, with 13 bases lying between them. The CDR3: CASRGAGAGYTF. The DNA of the CDR3 is TGTGCCAGCAGGGGGGCAGGGGCCGGCTACACCTTC.

The genes are TRBV2 and TRBJ2-7, with 11 nucleotides matching TRBD2. From germline, CDR1 is SNHLY and CDR2 FYNNEI. This CDR3 has 17 residues. Germline trimming cut 5 bases from V and 7 bases from J; bases unmatched to any gene: 16. The CDR3 protein is CASSPPTSGAPSGEQYF. The CDR3 DNA reads as TGTGCCAGCAGTCCACCGACTAGCGGGGCCCCGTCGGGGGAGCAGTACTTC.

The rearrangement links TRBV7-2 to TRBJ1-2; no clear D. Germline V lookup: CDR1 SGHTA, CDR2 FQGNSA. The CDR3 is made up of 12 amino acids. The V gene lost 1 base and the J gene lost 4 bases, with 4 bases spanning the gap. The CDR3 DNA reads as TGTGCCAGCAGCTTAGATCGCTATGGCTACACCTTC. It specifies CASSLDRYGYTF.

V gene TRBV6-1 combines with J gene TRBJ1-5; D is possibly TRBD1 (5 bases). Trimming cost V 0 bases and J 3 bases, with 9 bases left between them. CDR3 length: 15 amino acids. CDR1 is MNHNS and CDR2 is SASEGT in the germline V gene. CDR3 sequence: CASSEAVGHNQPQHF. As DNA, the CDR3 is TGTGCCAGCAGTGAAGCGGTGGGGCACAATCAGCCCCAGCATTTT.

This clone has just one count. The rearrangement joins TRBV5-1 to TRBJ2-7, with TRBD2 matching over 9 bases. J gave up 9 bases and V 2 bases, and 9 bases lay outside the gene matches. The germline V gene has CDR1 SGHRS and CDR2 YFSETQ. The CDR3 is 14 residues long. The CDR3 reads CASSFLLAGGGQYF. CDR3 bases: TGCGCCAGCAGCTTCTTACTAGCGGGTGGAGGGCAGTACTTC.

This clone was seen many times. This chain joins TRBV9 and TRBJ2-7, with 10 positions matching TRBD1. Germline V CDR1 and CDR2: SGDLS, YYNGEE. V shed 3 bases and J 7 bases; nucleotides not matched to a gene: 7. The CDR3 consists of 14 residues. The CDR3 sequence is CASSETGGIGEQYF. The CDR3 bases are TGTGCCAGCAGCGAGACAGGGGGCATAGGAGAGCAGTACTTC.

This chain connects TRBV10-1 to TRBJ1-2; 7 bases agree with TRBD1. The CDR3 is 15 amino acids. Germline CDR1 and CDR2: WNHNN and SYGVQD (reference sequence). The junction had 14 bases not matched to a gene; V was cut back by 6 bases and J by 7 bases. The CDR3 region is CASRVGNRGRSGYTF. The CDR3 bases are TGCGCCAGCAGAGTTGGAAACAGGGGAAGAAGTGGCTACACCTTC.

The V gene is TRBV6-7, the J gene TRBJ2-7; 7 bases agree with TRBD2. TRBV6-7 is placed among ORFs of uncertain function. This CDR3 has 16 amino acids. The trim removed 2 bases at V and 2 bases at J, leaving 9 bases unmatched. CDR3 DNA sequence: TGTGCCAGCAGTTACGGGAGGGTCAGAAGAGCCTACGAGCAGTACTTC. Translated, it gives CASSYGRVRRAYEQYF.

This chain joins TRBV15 and TRBJ2-7; 14 bases agree with TRBD2. V lost 3 bases to trimming and J lost 3 bases; unmatched junction nucleotides: 1. This CDR3 spans 15 amino acids. Germline CDR1 reads LNHNV; CDR2 reads YYDKDF (reference sequence). CDR3 DNA: TGTGCCACCAGCAGCGGGACTAGCGGGAGCTACGAGCAGTACTTC. Its protein product is CATSSGTSGSYEQYF.

J is TRBJ2-5 and V is TRBV7-2; D uncertain. The germline V and J ends were trimmed by 8 bases and 2 bases, with 12 bases remaining between them. Germline loops: CDR1 SGHTA, CDR2 FQGNSA. The CDR3 consists of 13 residues. Written as DNA, the CDR3 is TGTGCCAGCGGCCAAGCGTTTCAAGAGACCCAGTACTTC. Encoded protein: CASGQAFQETQYF.

This clone has just one count. The chain recombines TRBV7-9 with TRBJ2-7, with 7 positions matching TRBD1. This CDR3 is built from 14 residues. V lost 5 bases and J lost 2; bases outside the gene matches: 6. The germline gives CDR1 SEHNR, CDR2 FQNEAQ (reference sequence). CDR3 protein: CASSHGQATYEQYF. The CDR3, as DNA: TGTGCCAGCAGCCACGGACAGGCTACCTACGAGCAGTACTTC.

This chain connects TRBV4-1 to TRBJ1-5; possible D gene TRBD1, 6 bases. V lost 6 bases and J lost 1, with 13 bases in between. The CDR3 extends over 15 amino acids. Germline CDR1 MGHRA, CDR2 YSYEKL. CDR3 sequence (DNA): TGCGCCAGCAGTCTAATACAGGGCAGCAATCAGCCCCAGCATTTT. This encodes CASSLIQGSNQPQHF.

V gene TRBV7-7 combines with J gene TRBJ1-4; 8 bases line up with TRBD1. The CDR3 is 13 residues long. Germline V gives CDR1 SSHAT, CDR2 FNYEAQ (reference sequence). The CDR3 bases are TGTGCTACACCAGGGGGCTTAAGCGAAAAACTGTTTTTT. This encodes CATPGGLSEKLFF.

Comments on this clone: Compared with germline, one end of the junction differs, possibly owing to a read error. The chain recombines TRBV7-3 with TRBJ2-1; 12 bases line up with TRBD2. Germline V gene sequence: CDR1 SGHTA, CDR2 FQGTGA. This CDR3 region has 14 residues. CDR3 sequence (DNA): TGTGCCAGCAGCCTGGAACTAGCGGGAGGTGGCGAAGTCTTC. Its translation: CASSLELAGGGEVF.

This chain connects TRBV2 to TRBJ2-1; 7 bases match TRBD1. The V segment lost 1 base and the J segment 5 bases; nucleotides outside the gene matches: 8. Germline V gives CDR1 SNHLY, CDR2 FYNNEI. The CDR3 length is 16 residues. CDR3 in DNA: TGTGCCAGCAGTGAAGATGAGGGGGCGCCGGACAATGAGCAGTTCTTC. It is translated as CASSEDEGAPDNEQFF.

CDR3 DNA: TGTGCCAGCAGTTTCCGAGGGGACTCCCAGGAGACCCAGTACTTC. Translating it yields CASSFRGDSQETQYF. The chain is built from TRBV11-1 and TRBJ2-5; possibly TRBD2 for D (6 bases). The CDR3 spans 15 residues. The germline V and J ends were trimmed by 6 bases and 5 bases, with 19 bases remaining between them. In germline, CDR1 is SGHAT, CDR2 FQDESV (reference sequence). Using reference TRBV11-1 and TRBJ2-5 for the parts outside the CDR3, the full variable domain is EAEVAQSPRYKITEKSQAVAFWCDPISGHATLYWYRQILGQGPELLVQFQDESVVDDSQLPKDRFSAERLKGVDSTLKIQPAELGDSAMYLCASSFRGDSQETQYFGPGTRLLVL.

The V call is TRBV4-3, the J call TRBJ2-7; D ambiguous. The CDR3 length is 16 residues. The germline V and J ends were trimmed by 3 bases and 1 base, with 16 bases remaining between them. CDR1 and CDR2 (germline): LGHNA, YSLEER. The CDR3 is CASSHAFGAESYEQYF. DNA of the CDR3: TGCGCCAGCAGCCACGCTTTTGGCGCGGAATCCTACGAGCAGTACTTC.

The chain is built from TRBV6-1 and TRBJ2-2; 11 bases map to TRBD2. J gave up 5 bases and V 0 bases, and 14 bases lay outside the gene matches. The germline V gene has CDR1 MNHNS and CDR2 SASEGT. This CDR3 has 20 amino acids. This CDR3 reads CASSEAVSRTLAGGTGELFF. Here the CDR3 DNA reads TGTGCCAGCAGTGAAGCCGTTTCGCGGACTCTAGCGGGAGGAACCGGGGAGCTGTTTTTT.

The chain links TRBV7-9 to TRBJ2-1; D is possibly TRBD1 (5 bases). CDR1 is SEHNR, CDR2 FQNEAQ, per germline (reference sequence). The CDR3 contains 12 residues. Between the trimmed V and J ends, which lost 1 base and 12 bases, there was a span of 10 bases. The CDR3 coding sequence is TGTGCCAGCAGCTTAGGGGTGCAGGGGCAGTTCTTC. Translating it yields CASSLGVQGQFF. Variable domain in full (rest from reference TRBV7-9 and TRBJ2-1): DTGVSQNPRHKITKRGQNVTFRCDPISEHNRLYWYRQTLGQGPEFLTYFQNEAQLEKSRLLSDRFSAERPKGSFSTLEIQRTEQGDSAMYLCASSLGVQGQFFGPGTRLTVL.

The chain employs TRBV19 and TRBJ2-3; TRBD1 agrees at 8 bases. Germline CDR1 and CDR2: LNHDA and SQIVND (reference sequence). V was clipped by 5 bases and J by 1 base; unmatched bases: 5. The CDR3 spans 15 residues. The CDR3 here is CASSPTGGRTDTQYF. The DNA for the CDR3 is TGTGCCAGTAGTCCCACAGGGGGACGCACAGATACGCAGTATTTT.

The CDR3 region is CAISDRVPSYEQYF. CDR3 DNA: TGTGCCATCAGTGACAGGGTCCCCTCCTACGAGCAGTACTTC. The J gene is TRBJ2-7, the V gene TRBV10-3; D possibly corresponds to TRBD1 (5 bases). There are 14 residues in the CDR3. V lost 3 bases and J lost 0, with 9 bases in between. From germline, CDR1 is ENHRY and CDR2 SYGVKD.

The chain uses TRBV9 and TRBJ2-5, with 7 bases identical to TRBD2. Germline-derived CDR1 and CDR2 are SGDLS and YYNGEE. J was trimmed by 5 bases and V by 0 bases; bases with no gene match: 4. The CDR3 has 14 residues. The CDR3 nucleotides read TGTGCCAGCAGCGTAGGGGCCGGGAGGGAGACCCAGTACTTC. Its translation: CASSVGAGRETQYF.

The chain has TRBV9 and TRBJ1-1; D is unresolved. The V gene lost 0 bases and the J gene lost 0 bases, with 15 bases spanning the gap. The CDR3 runs 17 residues. CDR1 is SGDLS and CDR2 is YYNGEE in the germline V gene. CDR3 protein: CASSVADGRALNTEAFF. The CDR3 DNA sequence: TGTGCCAGCAGCGTAGCCGACGGGAGGGCCCTGAACACTGAAGCTTTCTTT.

This rearrangement joins TRBV5-4 to TRBJ2-2; 12 nucleotides align to TRBD2. CDR3 length: 16 residues. The V and J ends lost 4 bases and 6 bases, in that order; junction bases with no gene match: 7. Germline CDR1 and CDR2: SGHNT and YYREEE (reference sequence). CDR3 bases: TGTGCCAGCAGCCAAGACCTAGCGGGAGGGTCCGGGGAGCTGTTTTTT. Amino acid sequence: CASSQDLAGGSGELFF.

In this sample, this clone turned up a few times. V is TRBV4-3 and J is TRBJ1-2; possibly TRBD1 for D (5 bases). The CDR3 contains 16 residues. V lost 0 bases and J 0 bases, leaving 11 bases between the germline ends. The germline CDR1 and CDR2 sequences are LGHNA and YSLEER. The CDR3 reads CASSQDQGFTNYGYTF. The CDR3 nucleotides read TGCGCCAGCAGCCAAGATCAGGGATTTACTAACTATGGCTACACCTTC.